This TCR beta chain derives from a study of CD8 T cells in Susac syndrome. An input of roughly 0.45 to 1 ug of RNA was subjected to reverse transcription using random hexamers. TCRdb reprocessed the immunoSEQ multiplex PCR reads via MiXCR and lists one record per CDR3 protein. In the table there are around 130,000 distinct CDR3 sequences, around 94% of which are singletons. This CDR3 has 12 residues. Per germline, CDR1 DFQATT and CDR2 SNEGSKA (reference sequence). Trimming took off 0 bases at V and 5 bases at J, with 7 bases between the two ends. From blood CD8+ and CD4+ T cells, TCR beta sequences were generated. Regarding this clonotype: Antigen: not known.

Study-wide results and limits: The relatively small number of individuals in the TCR sequencing and HLA analysis was acknowledged by the study.

The chain couples TRBV20-1 to TRBJ2-5; TRBD1 is a possible D gene (5 bases). The sequence came from a human donor with Susac syndrome. Specimen: CD8+ T cells from PBMCs. In nucleotides, the CDR3 is TGCAGTGCTAGAGACAGGGTGGAGACCCAGTACTTC. Its translation is CSARDRVETQYF.